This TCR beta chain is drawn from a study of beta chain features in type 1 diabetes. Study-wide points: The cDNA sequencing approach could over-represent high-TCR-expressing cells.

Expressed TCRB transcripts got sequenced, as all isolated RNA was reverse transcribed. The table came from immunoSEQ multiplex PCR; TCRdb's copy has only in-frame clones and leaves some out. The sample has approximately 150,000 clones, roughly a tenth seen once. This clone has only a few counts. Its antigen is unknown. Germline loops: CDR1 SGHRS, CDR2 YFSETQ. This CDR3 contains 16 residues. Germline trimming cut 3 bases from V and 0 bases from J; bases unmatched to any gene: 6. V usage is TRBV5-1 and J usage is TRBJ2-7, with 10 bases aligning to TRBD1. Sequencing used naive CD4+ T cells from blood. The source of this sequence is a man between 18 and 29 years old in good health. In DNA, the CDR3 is TGCGCCAGCAGCTCCCGGGACAGGGGTGACTCCTACGAGCAGTACTTC. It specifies CASSSRDRGDSYEQYF.